This T cell receptor (beta chain) was captured by sequencing in a study of T cell responses to AZD1222 COVID-19 vaccine. Study-wide results and caveats: Vaccine-associated CD4 TCRs spanned spike, dominant at 160-218 and 743-854. Clonal diversity may have been underestimated, and the donors were mostly white British, with more females than males.

Using immunoSEQ multiplex PCR, the repertoire was profiled, and TCRdb retains in-frame clones only, with some absent. This repertoire shows approximately 160,000 clones, 85% to 95% found once; its top ten account for over 0.7%. Turning to this clone: Antigen: not known.

This CDR3 has 14 amino acids. Deletions cut 2 bases from V and 3 bases from J, with 8 bases between. Looked up from germline, CDR1 is WSHSY and CDR2 is SAAADI. The source material was peripheral blood, sampled on day 0 of AZD1222 vaccination. The receptor comes from an adult in good health. This chain links TRBV10-2 with TRBJ1-3; D not certain. CDR3: CASSEAGNGNTIYF. In nucleotides, the CDR3 is TGCGCCAGCAGTGAGGCAGGCAATGGAAACACCATATATTTT.